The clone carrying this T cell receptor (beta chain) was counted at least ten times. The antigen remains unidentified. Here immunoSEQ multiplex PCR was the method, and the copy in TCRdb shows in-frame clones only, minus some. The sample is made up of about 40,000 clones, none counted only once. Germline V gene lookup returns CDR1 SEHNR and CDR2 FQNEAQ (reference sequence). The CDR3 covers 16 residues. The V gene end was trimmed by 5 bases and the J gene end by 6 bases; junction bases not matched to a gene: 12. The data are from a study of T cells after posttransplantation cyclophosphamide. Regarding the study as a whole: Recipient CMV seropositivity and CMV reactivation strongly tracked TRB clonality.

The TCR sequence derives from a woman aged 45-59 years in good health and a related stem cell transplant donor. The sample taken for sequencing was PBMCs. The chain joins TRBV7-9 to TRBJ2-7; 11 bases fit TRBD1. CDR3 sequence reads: CASSPPIRTGGCEQYF. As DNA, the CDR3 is TGTGCCAGCAGCCCCCCAATTCGGACAGGGGGCTGCGAGCAGTACTTC.